This is a list of T cell receptor beta chains from one sample in a study of blood T cells in healthy people across ages. TCRdb independently ran MiXCR on the 5' RACE reads; one entry per CDR3 protein. The sample holds 920,000 or so distinct CDR3 sequences; under 55% are singletons and the top ten take 18%. The source material was blood. These receptors were obtained from a woman in her sixties or seventies in good health. The CDR3 runs from the conserved cysteine through the conserved F or W. The order of the fields is D gene, clone size, CDR3 length, J gene, V gene, CDR3 DNA, CDR3 protein. D genes are given only for firm matches. Where a row states a size, it is once, few, many or the class of an expanded clone; other rows omit it.

.,.,15,TRBJ2-3,TRBV3-1,TGTGCCAGCAGTCGCGGACAGTCTAGCACAGATACGCAGTATTTT,CASSRGQSSTDTQYF
.,.,14,TRBJ2-3,TRBV6-5,TGTGCCAGCAGAAGCGGTACTGGGTGGGATACGCAGTATTTT,CASRSGTGWDTQYF
.,few,17,TRBJ2-4,TRBV7-9,TGTGCCAGCAGCTTAGTTCCGAGTAGCATAGCCAAAAACATTCAGTACTTC,CASSLVPSSIAKNIQYF
.,once,14,TRBJ2-5,TRBV20-1,TGCAGTGCTAGTGCGGGGTCTTACCAAGAGACCCAGTACTTC,CSASAGSYQETQYF
TRBD1,.,16,TRBJ2-1,TRBV7-9,TGTGCCAGCAGCTCTCGGGACAGGCGCTCCTACAATGAGCAGTTCTTC,CASSSRDRRSYNEQFF
.,.,12,TRBJ2-3,TRBV12-3/TRBV12-4,TGTGCCAGCACAGAGAGCACAGATACGCAGTATTTT,CASTESTDTQYF
TRBD1,few,14,TRBJ2-5,TRBV12-5,TGTGCTAGTGGTCAGGACAGGGTCCGGTCAGAGCAGTACTTC,CASGQDRVRSEQYF
.,.,14,TRBJ1-2,TRBV15,TGTGCCACCAGCAGAGATCAAGGGGTTTATGGCTACACCTTC,CATSRDQGVYGYTF
.,.,13,TRBJ2-1,TRBV7-2,TGTGCCAGCAGTTCAAGTGGGGGCAATGAGCAGTTCTTC,CASSSSGGNEQFF
.,.,13,TRBJ2-1,TRBV5-1,TGCGCCAGCCTTCGTGGGAAGTGGAATGAGCAGTTCTTC,CASLRGKWNEQFF
.,.,15,TRBJ2-5,TRBV9,TGTGCCAGCAGCGTTTCGCCAGGGACCCTTGAGACCCAGTACTTC,CASSVSPGTLETQYF
.,.,13,TRBJ2-5,TRBV6-1,TGTGCCAGCAGTGAAGCCGCGTGGGAGACCCAGTACTTC,CASSEAAWETQYF
.,.,14,TRBJ2-1,TRBV5-6,TGTGCCAGCAGCTTGGGGGGGCTTGACAATGAGCAGTTCTTC,CASSLGGLDNEQFF
TRBD2,few,19,TRBJ2-7,TRBV5-1,TGCGCCAGCAGCAACGGGACAGGGACTAGCGGGAGGCACTCCTACGAGCAGTACTTC,CASSNGTGTSGRHSYEQYF
.,.,15,TRBJ1-1,TRBV25-1,TGTGCCAGCAGTGAATCGGGACGCCTGAACACTGAAGCTTTCTTT,CASSESGRLNTEAFF
TRBD2,once,14,TRBJ2-5,TRBV27,TGTGCCAGCAGGAAAGCGGGGCGAGGGGAGACCCAGTACTTC,CASRKAGRGETQYF
.,.,13,TRBJ2-7,TRBV20-1,TGCAGTGCCCCTCCTGGCGGGATCTACGAGCAGTACTTC,CSAPPGGIYEQYF
TRBD2,.,16,TRBJ2-1,TRBV27,TGTGCCAGCAGTTTACCTAGCGGGAGGGTCGGGAATGAGCAGTTCTTC,CASSLPSGRVGNEQFF
TRBD2,.,17,TRBJ2-7,TRBV13,TGTGCCAGCAGCTTATTGCTCCCTAGCGGGGAATCCTACGAGCAGTACTTC,CASSLLLPSGESYEQYF
TRBD2,.,16,TRBJ2-7,TRBV10-3,TGTGCCATCAGTGAAGGACTAGCGGGAATGCCCTACGAGCAGTACTTC,CAISEGLAGMPYEQYF
TRBD2,.,15,TRBJ2-1,TRBV29-1,TGCAGCGTTGAAGGGACTAGCGGGAGCTACAATGAGCAGTTCTTC,CSVEGTSGSYNEQFF
TRBD1,few,13,TRBJ1-5,TRBV20-1,TGCAGTGCTAGTCAGGGGGTGAATCAGCCCCAGCATTTT,CSASQGVNQPQHF
.,.,21,TRBJ2-3,TRBV1,TGCACCAGCAGCCCCGGGAGGGAACGGCGCTTCGCTAGCGGGAGGAACGATACGCAGTATTTT,CTSSPGRERRFASGRNDTQYF
.,few,12,TRBJ1-2,TRBV29-1,TGCAGCGTTGAAGACTGGCGGGATGGCTACACCTTC,CSVEDWRDGYTF
.,.,16,TRBJ2-5,TRBV3-1,TGTGCCAGCAGCCAAAGGTTTAAGCGAGTTCAAGAGACCCAGTACTTC,CASSQRFKRVQETQYF
.,few,19,TRBJ2-5,TRBV21-1,TGTGCCAGCAGCAACCCGGGACAGGGCCCTTTTTCGACACAAGAGACCCAGTACTTC,CASSNPGQGPFSTQETQYF
.,.,15,TRBJ1-2,TRBV14,TGTGCCAGCAGCCAAGAGAAGGGGGCTAACTATGGCTACACCTTC,CASSQEKGANYGYTF
.,few,15,TRBJ2-3,TRBV6-1,TGTGCCAGCAAGAAGACAGGGACTAGCACAGATACGCAGTATTTT,CASKKTGTSTDTQYF
.,once,14,TRBJ2-4,TRBV29-1,TGCAGCGTCGTTGACAGACTAGCCAAAAACATTCAGTACTTC,CSVVDRLAKNIQYF
TRBD1,few,15,TRBJ1-6,TRBV27,TGTGCCAGCAGTTTTTCCGGGACAGGGGGCCCACCCCTCCACTTT,CASSFSGTGGPPLHF
.,.,12,TRBJ1-2,TRBV29-1,TGCAGCGGAGGAGGGAAAGGCTATGGCTACACCTTC,CSGGGKGYGYTF
TRBD1,few,13,TRBJ2-1,TRBV9,TGTGCCAGCGGCACGACAGGGAACAGTGAGCAGTTCTTC,CASGTTGNSEQFF
TRBD1,many,14,TRBJ2-7,TRBV29-1,TGCAGCGCCAAACTCGGGACAGCTCGCTACGAGCAGTACTTC,CSAKLGTARYEQYF
TRBD2,.,15,TRBJ2-1,TRBV6-5,TGTGCCAGCAGCCCCGGACTAGGGTCCTACAATGAGCAGTTCTTC,CASSPGLGSYNEQFF
.,.,12,TRBJ2-1,TRBV20-1,TGCAGTGCTAGGGGGACCGTGCCGGAGCAGTTCTTC,CSARGTVPEQFF
TRBD1,few,15,TRBJ2-1,TRBV15,TGTGCCACCAGCGGACAGGGTAAGGCCTACAATGAGCAGTTCTTC,CATSGQGKAYNEQFF
TRBD1,many,16,TRBJ2-7,TRBV28,TGTGCCAGCAGTTCCACCAGACAGGGTCCCTTTCACGAGCAGTACTTC,CASSSTRQGPFHEQYF
TRBD2,few,18,TRBJ2-3,TRBV27,TGTGCCAGCAGTTCCCTGGTAGCGCTAGCGGGATATTTAGATACGCAGTATTTT,CASSSLVALAGYLDTQYF
.,.,14,TRBJ1-5,TRBV6-2/TRBV6-3,TGTGCCAGCAGTCCTCCGGCGGAGGCTCAGCCCCAGCATTTT,CASSPPAEAQPQHF
.,once,15,TRBJ2-7,TRBV20-1,TGCAGTGCTAGCGCCGACAGGGTACTAGCTGATGAGCAGTACTTC,CSASADRVLADEQYF
TRBD2,.,18,TRBJ2-5,TRBV7-8,TGTGCCAGCAGCTTAAGACTAGCGGGAAGGGTTCCCGGAGAGACCCAGTACTTC,CASSLRLAGRVPGETQYF
.,.,16,TRBJ2-7,TRBV14,TGTGCCAGCAGCCAAGATGCGTGGGACTCCATTTACGAGCAGTACTTC,CASSQDAWDSIYEQYF
.,few,14,TRBJ2-3,TRBV28,TGTGCCAGCAGTTTAAACCAGGGCACAGATACGCAGTATTTT,CASSLNQGTDTQYF
TRBD2,once,17,TRBJ2-3,TRBV6-2/TRBV6-3,TGTGCCAGCAGTCCCCAACTAGCGGACCTATTCACAGATACGCAGTATTTT,CASSPQLADLFTDTQYF
TRBD2,few,16,TRBJ2-4,TRBV7-9,TGTGCCAGCAGCCTGACTAGCGGGAGTACCAAAAACATTCAGTACTTC,CASSLTSGSTKNIQYF
.,few,13,TRBJ2-7,TRBV14,TGTGCCAGCAGCAAAGACCAACCCTACGAGCAGTACTTC,CASSKDQPYEQYF
TRBD2,.,13,TRBJ2-5,TRBV24-1,TGTGCCACCGAGGATAGCGGGAACAATGAGCAGTACTTC,CATEDSGNNEQYF
.,.,19,TRBJ2-1,TRBV6-1,TGTGCCAGCAGTGAAGAGGACCCTTTCCGGGAAAGCTCCTACAATGAGCAGTTCTTC,CASSEEDPFRESSYNEQFF
.,many,16,TRBJ2-4,TRBV25-1,TGTGCCAGCAGTAGCCCGAGGGGGGACGCCAAAAACATTCAGTACTTC,CASSSPRGDAKNIQYF
TRBD1,.,12,TRBJ2-7,TRBV28,TGTGCCATCCGGACAGGGGCGGGCGAGCAGTACTTC,CAIRTGAGEQYF
.,.,13,TRBJ2-1,TRBV27,TGTGCCAGCAAAGGACCTTTGGGAAATGAGCAGTTCTTC,CASKGPLGNEQFF